This T cell receptor beta chain stems from a study of T-cell memory formation after mild COVID-19. General observations from the study: Memory sampled before infection contained some responding clones, suggesting cross-reactive memory joined. From day 15 to 85, contracting clones were balanced between CD4 and CD8, whereas later expanders leaned toward CD4+. The SARS-CoV-2 specificity of second-wave clones reaching peak at day 37 remained unverified.

Each CDR3 protein gets one entry after TCRdb re-called the 5' RACE reads with MiXCR. The sample includes 350,000 to 500,000 distinct CDR3 sequences, roughly 17% seen only once; the top ten take roughly 21%. This clonotype was counted between two and nine times. The antigen remains unidentified. This CDR3 spans 17 amino acids. The germline V gene has CDR1 MNHEY and CDR2 SMNVEV (reference sequence). V lost 2 bases, J lost 2 bases, and 17 bases lay in between. Sequences were obtained from PBMCs or a T cell subset sorted from them (not recorded which). This TCR derives from a man aged 18 to 35 who had mild COVID-19 (a few samples of this study predate the infection). Cell type and time point are not known. The rearrangement uses TRBV27 and TRBJ2-3, with D possibly being TRBD1 or TRBD2 (5 bases each). Here the CDR3 reads CASSLRGPLKPTDTQYF. In nucleotides, the CDR3 is TGTGCCAGCAGTTTAAGGGGACCCCTAAAACCCACAGATACGCAGTATTTT.